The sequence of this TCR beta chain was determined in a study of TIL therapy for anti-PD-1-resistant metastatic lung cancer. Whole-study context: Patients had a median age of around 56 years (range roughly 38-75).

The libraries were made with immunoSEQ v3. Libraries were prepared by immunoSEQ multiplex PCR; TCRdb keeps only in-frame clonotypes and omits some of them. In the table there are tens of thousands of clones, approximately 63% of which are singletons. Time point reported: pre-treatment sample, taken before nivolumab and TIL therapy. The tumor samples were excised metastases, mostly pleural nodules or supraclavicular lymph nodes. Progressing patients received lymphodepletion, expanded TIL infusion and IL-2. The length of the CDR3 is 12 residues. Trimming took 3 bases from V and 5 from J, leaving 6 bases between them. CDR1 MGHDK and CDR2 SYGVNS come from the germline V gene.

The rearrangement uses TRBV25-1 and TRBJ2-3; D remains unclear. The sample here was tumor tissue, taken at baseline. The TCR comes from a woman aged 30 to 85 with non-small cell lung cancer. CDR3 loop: CASSDPGDTQYF. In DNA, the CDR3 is TGTGCCAGCAGTGACCCTGGAGATACGCAGTATTTT.